The rows below give T cell receptor beta chains drawn from one sample of a study of blood T cell repertoires in COVID-19. Profiling relied on immunoSEQ multiplex PCR, and the TCRdb table lists in-frame clones only, not all of them. The sample consists of 90,000 or so clones, roughly 90% of them appearing once. The sample was peripheral blood. The receptors derive from a man at least 80 years old with active or convalescent COVID-19. CDR3s include the opening cysteine and the closing phenylalanine or tryptophan. The D gene is left open where the match is weak. Size is stated for part of the rows, as once, few or many counts, or as a class when the clone is expanded.

length: 17
V: TRBV18
J: TRBJ2-3
D: TRBD2
size: once
DNA: TGTGCCAGCTCTTCTCTAGCGGGAGGCAGGCGCACAGATACGCAGTATTTT
CDR3: CASSSLAGGRRTDTQYF

length: 14
V: TRBV7-3
J: TRBJ2-5
D: -
size: -
DNA: TGTGCCAGCAGCTTGAATGGTCCTCGGGAGACCCAGTACTTC
CDR3: CASSLNGPRETQYF

length: 14
V: TRBV4-1
J: TRBJ2-5
D: TRBD1
size: -
DNA: TGCGCCAGCAGCCAAGAGGGACAGAAAGAGACCCAGTACTTC
CDR3: CASSQEGQKETQYF

length: 16
V: TRBV28
J: TRBJ2-1
D: TRBD2
size: -
DNA: TGTGCCAGCAGTCAGGGGACTAGCGGGAGACTTGCGGAGCAGTTCTTC
CDR3: CASSQGTSGRLAEQFF

length: 14
V: TRBV19
J: TRBJ2-7
D: -
size: once
DNA: TGTGCCAGTAGTATATTGGGCAGGTCCTACGAGCAGTACTTC
CDR3: CASSILGRSYEQYF

length: 11
V: TRBV30
J: TRBJ2-1
D: TRBD2
size: -
DNA: TGTGCCTGGAGAAGACTAGCTGAGCAGTTCTTC
CDR3: CAWRRLAEQFF

length: 13
V: TRBV30
J: TRBJ2-7
D: -
size: -
DNA: TGTGCCTGGAGTGTACAGGTGAAGGGCGAGCAGTACTTC
CDR3: CAWSVQVKGEQYF

length: 13
V: TRBV2
J: TRBJ2-5
D: -
size: -
DNA: TGTGCCAGCAGAGCTGACAGCCAAGAGACCCAGTACTTC
CDR3: CASRADSQETQYF

length: 15
V: TRBV6-4
J: TRBJ2-1
D: TRBD1
size: -
DNA: TGTGCCAGCAGTGTCGACAGGGGTGAGTTCAATGAGCAGTTCTTC
CDR3: CASSVDRGEFNEQFF

length: 15
V: TRBV6-1
J: TRBJ1-1
D: -
size: -
DNA: TGTGCCAGCAGTGAAACAGTGGCAGGTTTGACTGAAGCTTTCTTT
CDR3: CASSETVAGLTEAFF

length: 16
V: TRBV7-6
J: TRBJ2-1
D: -
size: once
DNA: TGTGCCAGCAGCTTAGAGGGTAGCGGCCCACTTAGTGAGCAGTTCTTC
CDR3: CASSLEGSGPLSEQFF

length: 14
V: TRBV10-3
J: TRBJ2-3
D: -
size: -
DNA: TGTGCCATCAGTGAAAGGAGGTTGGCAGATACGCAGTATTTT
CDR3: CAISERRLADTQYF

length: 16
V: TRBV7-9
J: TRBJ1-2
D: TRBD1
size: -
DNA: TGTGCCAGCAGCAGGGACAGGGGCCGAACTAACTATGGCTACACCTTC
CDR3: CASSRDRGRTNYGYTF

length: 13
V: TRBV30
J: TRBJ1-2
D: TRBD1
size: -
DNA: TGTGCCTGGAGTCCCGGGACAGGGTTGAACTACACCTTC
CDR3: CAWSPGTGLNYTF

length: 16
V: TRBV5-5
J: TRBJ1-4
D: -
size: once
DNA: TGTGCCAGCAGCTTGGGGTCTGGGGCGATCGGTGAAAAACTGTTTTTT
CDR3: CASSLGSGAIGEKLFF